The 10 T cell receptor beta chains listed next were all sequenced from one sample in a study of OX40 agonist ivuxolimab in advanced cancers. Sequenced by immunoSEQ multiplex PCR; TCRdb stores in-frame clones only, minus some. Of tens of thousands of clones in the sample, roughly nine tenths were seen once. This specimen consisted of CD4+ or CD8+ T cells sorted from blood, obtained in a trial of the OX40 agonist ivuxolimab. The source is an adult with an advanced solid tumor such as melanoma, head and neck, liver or kidney cancer.

The sample holds a few counts of this clone. In the same sample, other DNA sequences code for this CDR3. The chain has TRBV19 and TRBJ1-1; the match to TRBD1 covers 8 bases. The CDR3 covers 14 residues. With 1 base clipped from V and 3 bases from J, the junction kept 1 base outside the gene matches. CDR1 and CDR2 from the germline V gene are LNHDA and SQIVND (reference sequence). The CDR3 loop is CASSIGQGYTEAFF. In DNA, the CDR3 is TGTGCCAGTAGTATAGGACAGGGGTACACTGAAGCTTTCTTT.

The chain is built from TRBV10-3 and TRBJ2-3; 10 nucleotides agree with TRBD1. The CDR3 totals 17 residues. Germline V gives CDR1 ENHRY, CDR2 SYGVKD. The V gene end was trimmed by 0 bases and the J gene end by 2 bases; junction bases not matched to a gene: 5. CDR3 sequence reads: CAISESTGTGVTDTQYF. The CDR3, as DNA: TGTGCCATCAGTGAGTCGACGGGGACAGGGGTCACAGATACGCAGTATTTT.

V is TRBV4-3 and J is TRBJ1-1; tentatively, D is TRBD1 (6 bases). CDR3 length: 14 residues. The ends were cut back, 2 bases at V and 3 bases at J, with 10 bases in the middle. Per the germline V gene, CDR1 is LGHNA and CDR2 is YSLEER. The CDR3 sequence is CASSQLEGDTEAFF. The CDR3 DNA reads TGCGCCAGCAGCCAACTAGAGGGGGACACTGAAGCTTTCTTT.

This chain links TRBV5-1 with TRBJ2-3, with TRBD1 matching over 7 bases. The ends lost 5 bases at V and 1 base at J; junction bases unmatched: 10. There are 16 residues in the CDR3. In germline, CDR1 is SGHRS, CDR2 YFSETQ. The CDR3 coding sequence is TGCGCCAGCAGGGGGGAAGACAGGGCAGGCACAGATACGCAGTATTTT. Translated, it gives CASRGEDRAGTDTQYF.

The chain carries TRBV27 and TRBJ1-1; the D is unclear. V was clipped by 1 base and J by 4 bases, with 22 bases between them. This CDR3 spans 18 amino acids. Germline V gene sequence: CDR1 MNHEY, CDR2 SMNVEV (reference sequence). The CDR3 nucleotides read TGTGCCAGCAGTTTATATTCAATCCCGAGGGCACCGGCCACTGAAGCTTTCTTT. It translates to CASSLYSIPRAPATEAFF.

The chain combines TRBV28 with TRBJ2-2; D assignment may be TRBD1 or TRBD2 (5 bases each). The CDR3 runs 14 residues. With 8 bases removed from V and 2 bases from J, the gap between germline ends came to 12 bases. Germline loops: CDR1 MDHEN, CDR2 SYDVKM. The CDR3 DNA follows: TGTGCCAGCCAAGGGACGGATAACACCGGGGAGCTGTTTTTT. Protein sequence: CASQGTDNTGELFF.

The genes are TRBV28 and TRBJ2-1; D gene uncertain. CDR1 and CDR2 (germline): MDHEN, SYDVKM. V lost 2 bases and J 8 bases, leaving 13 bases between the germline ends. The CDR3 contains 14 residues. The chain's CDR3 is CASSLLGDWDEQFF. For the CDR3, the DNA is TGTGCCAGCAGTTTACTTGGGGATTGGGATGAGCAGTTCTTC.

This chain uses TRBV15 with TRBJ2-5, with 13 bases that match TRBD2. Trimming took 4 bases from V and 3 from J; bases not matched to a gene: 5. Germline V gene lookup returns CDR1 LNHNV and CDR2 YYDKDF (reference sequence). This CDR3 has 16 residues. The chain's CDR3 is CATSIGLAGEEETQYF. CDR3 sequence (DNA): TGTGCCACCAGCATTGGACTAGCGGGAGAGGAAGAGACCCAGTACTTC.

The CDR3 sequence: CASSLPGPLDEQFF. The DNA of the CDR3 is TGTGCCAGCAGCCTCCCGGGACCTCTGGATGAGCAGTTCTTC. The V call is TRBV7-9, the J call TRBJ2-1; either TRBD1 or TRBD2 may supply D (5 bases each). CDR1 is SEHNR and CDR2 is FQNEAQ in the germline V gene (reference sequence). V lost 5 bases, J lost 8 bases, and 16 bases lay in between. The CDR3 has 14 amino acids. The variable domain in full, with the rest retrieved from reference TRBV7-9 and TRBJ2-1, is DTGVSQNPRHKITKRGQNVTFRCDPISEHNRLYWYRQTLGQGPEFLTYFQNEAQLEKSRLLSDRFSAERPKGSFSTLEIQRTEQGDSAMYLCASSLPGPLDEQFFGPGTRLTVL.

The V gene is TRBV27, the J gene TRBJ2-1; 7 bases match TRBD2. The germline gives CDR1 MNHEY, CDR2 SMNVEV (reference sequence). V was pared by 5 bases and J by 6 bases, with 10 bases of the junction left unmatched. The CDR3 totals 15 residues. CDR3 DNA: TGTGCCAGCAGTCATGGGACTGGGAGGGGCAATGAGCAGTTCTTC. Its translation: CASSHGTGRGNEQFF.